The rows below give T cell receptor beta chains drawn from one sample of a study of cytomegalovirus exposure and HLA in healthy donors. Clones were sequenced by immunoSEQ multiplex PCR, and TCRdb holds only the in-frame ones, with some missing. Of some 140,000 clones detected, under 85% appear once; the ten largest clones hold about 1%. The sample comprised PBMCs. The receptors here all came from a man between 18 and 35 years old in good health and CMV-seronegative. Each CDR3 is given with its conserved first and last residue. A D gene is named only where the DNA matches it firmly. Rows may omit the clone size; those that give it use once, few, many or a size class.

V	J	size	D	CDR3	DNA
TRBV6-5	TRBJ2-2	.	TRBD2	CASSYRGGNTGELFF	TGTGCCAGCAGTTACCGGGGGGGGAACACCGGGGAGCTGTTTTTT
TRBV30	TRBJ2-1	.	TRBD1	CAWTPVETGGFNEQFF	TGTGCCTGGACCCCAGTTGAGACAGGGGGTTTCAATGAGCAGTTCTTC
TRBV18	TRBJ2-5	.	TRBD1	CASSPPDRANQETQYF	TGTGCCAGCTCACCACCGGACAGGGCTAACCAAGAGACCCAGTACTTC
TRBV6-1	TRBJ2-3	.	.	CASTGGTDTQYF	TGTGCCAGCACAGGCGGCACAGATACGCAGTATTTT
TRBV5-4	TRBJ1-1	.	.	CASSLDSMNTEAFF	TGTGCCAGCAGCTTGGACAGCATGAACACTGAAGCTTTCTTT
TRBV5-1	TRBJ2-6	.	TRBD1	CASSFWDSSSGANVLTF	TGCGCCAGCAGCTTTTGGGACAGCAGCTCTGGGGCCAACGTCCTGACTTTC
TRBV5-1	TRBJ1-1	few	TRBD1	CASSLEGAHTEAFF	TGCGCCAGCAGCTTGGAGGGGGCCCACACTGAAGCTTTCTTT
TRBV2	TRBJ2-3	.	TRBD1	CASSEALQGTGGRDTQYF	TGTGCCAGCAGTGAAGCGCTTCAAGGGACAGGGGGCAGAGATACGCAGTATTTT
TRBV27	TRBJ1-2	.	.	CASSLSSNYGYTF	TGTGCCAGCAGTTTGTCGAGTAACTATGGCTACACCTTC
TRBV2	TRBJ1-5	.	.	CASSELNRNQPQHF	TGTGCCAGCAGTGAATTGAACAGGAATCAGCCCCAGCATTTT
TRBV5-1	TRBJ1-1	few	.	CASSLDRGGYNTEAFF	TGCGCCAGCAGCTTGGACCGAGGAGGGTATAACACTGAAGCTTTCTTT
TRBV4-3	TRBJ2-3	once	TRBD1	CASSQGTGTGNSDTQYF	TGCGCCAGCAGCCAAGGAACCGGGACAGGGAATTCAGATACGCAGTATTTT
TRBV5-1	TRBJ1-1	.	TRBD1	CASSLAGGRGPEAFF	TGCGCCAGCAGCTTGGCCGGGGGCAGGGGGCCTGAAGCTTTCTTT
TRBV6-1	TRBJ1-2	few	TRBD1	CASSSTGGANYGYTF	TGTGCCAGCAGTTCGACAGGGGGTGCTAACTATGGCTACACCTTC
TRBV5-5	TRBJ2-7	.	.	CASSFLGSVYEQYF	TGTGCCAGCAGCTTTCTCGGGTCAGTCTACGAGCAGTACTTC
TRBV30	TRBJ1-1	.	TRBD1	CAWSAFDRGNTEAFF	TGTGCCTGGAGTGCATTCGACAGGGGGAACACTGAAGCTTTCTTT
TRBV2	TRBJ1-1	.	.	CASSEALLGQMNTEAFF	TGTGCCAGCAGTGAAGCGCTCCTGGGACAAATGAACACTGAAGCTTTCTTT
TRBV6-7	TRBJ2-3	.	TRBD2	CASSYPGLADTQYF	TGTGCCAGCAGTTACCCCGGACTAGCAGATACGCAGTATTTT
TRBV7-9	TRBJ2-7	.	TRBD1	CASSRGQTSYEQYF	TGTGCCAGCAGCCGGGGACAGACATCCTACGAGCAGTACTTC
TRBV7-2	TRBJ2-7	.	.	CASSRGYEQYF	TGTGCCAGCAGCCGCGGTTACGAGCAGTACTTC
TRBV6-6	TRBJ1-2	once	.	CASTLQGTYGYTF	TGTGCCAGCACCCTACAGGGAACCTATGGCTACACCTTC
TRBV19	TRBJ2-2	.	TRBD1	CAARDRGRAGELFF	TGTGCCGCCCGGGACAGGGGAAGGGCCGGGGAGCTGTTTTTT
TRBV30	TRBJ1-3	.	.	CAYVLTSGNTIYF	TGTGCCTATGTTCTAACGTCTGGAAACACCATATATTTT
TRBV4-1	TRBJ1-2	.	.	CASSQVDTKGYGYTF	TGCGCCAGCAGCCAAGTGGACACCAAAGGCTATGGCTACACCTTC
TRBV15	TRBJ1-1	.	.	CATSRDTRNTEAFF	TGTGCCACCAGCAGAGATACAAGGAACACTGAAGCTTTCTTT
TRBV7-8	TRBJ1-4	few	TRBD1	CASSLFGQGREPDEKLFF	TGTGCCAGCAGCTTATTCGGACAGGGCAGAGAACCCGATGAAAAACTGTTTTTT
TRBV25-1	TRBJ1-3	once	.	CASSHRVKFGNTIYF	TGTGCCAGCAGCCACAGGGTGAAGTTCGGAAACACCATATATTTT
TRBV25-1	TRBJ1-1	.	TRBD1	CASSEWNGQGDTEAFF	TGTGCCAGCAGTGAATGGAACGGACAGGGAGACACTGAAGCTTTCTTT
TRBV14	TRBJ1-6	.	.	CASSRQLDDSPLHF	TGTGCCAGCAGCCGACAGTTAGACGATTCACCCCTCCACTTT
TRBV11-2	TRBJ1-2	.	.	CASGGYTF	TGTGCCAGCGGCGGCTACACCTTC
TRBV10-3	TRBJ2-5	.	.	CAIRGTGTPQETQYF	TGTGCCATCAGGGGAACAGGGACACCCCAAGAGACCCAGTACTTC
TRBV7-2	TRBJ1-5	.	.	CASSFDGSRNQPQHF	TGTGCCAGCAGCTTTGATGGGAGTCGCAATCAGCCCCAGCATTTT
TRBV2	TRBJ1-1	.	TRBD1	CASSEEGALGTEAFF	TGTGCCAGCAGTGAGGAGGGGGCGCTGGGCACTGAAGCTTTCTTT
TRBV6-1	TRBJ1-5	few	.	CASSEAGAGAQHF	TGTGCCAGCAGTGAAGCGGGGGCAGGGGCCCAGCATTTT
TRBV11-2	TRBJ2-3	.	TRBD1	CASSLGGQLTDTQYF	TGTGCCAGCAGCTTAGGGGGACAGCTCACAGATACGCAGTATTTT
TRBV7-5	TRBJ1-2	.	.	CARGPGSSRGYTF	TGTGCCAGAGGCCCCGGGTCCTCTCGCGGCTACACCTTC
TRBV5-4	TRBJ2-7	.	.	CASSSQSRDSLGEQYF	TGTGCCAGCAGCTCGCAATCACGGGACTCCTTAGGCGAGCAGTACTTC
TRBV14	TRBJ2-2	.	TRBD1	CASNPGQGANTGELFF	TGTGCCAGTAATCCGGGACAGGGGGCGAACACCGGGGAGCTGTTTTTT
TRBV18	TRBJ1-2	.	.	CASSPGQPPFSF	TGTGCCAGCTCACCGGGACAACCCCCTTTTAGCTTC
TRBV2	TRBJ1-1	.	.	CASSRYEQGVAFF	TGTGCCAGCAGTAGGTATGAACAGGGTGTAGCTTTCTTT
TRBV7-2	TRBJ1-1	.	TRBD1	CASSFTGGISEAFF	TGTGCCAGCAGTTTTACAGGGGGGATCTCTGAAGCTTTCTTT
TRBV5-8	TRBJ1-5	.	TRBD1	CASSPGQGGGNQPQHF	TGTGCCAGCAGCCCCGGACAGGGGGGGGGCAATCAGCCCCAGCATTTT
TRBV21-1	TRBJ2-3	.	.	CASSTPGQKSTDTQYF	TGTGCCAGCAGCACCCCGGGACAGAAAAGCACAGATACGCAGTATTTT
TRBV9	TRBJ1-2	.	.	CASSPSQANGYTF	TGTGCCAGCAGCCCTTCCCAGGCCAACGGCTACACCTTC
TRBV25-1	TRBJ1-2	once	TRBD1	CASSGIGAGGFGGYTF	TGTGCCAGCAGTGGAATCGGGGCAGGGGGATTTGGTGGCTACACCTTC
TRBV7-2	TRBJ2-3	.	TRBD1	CASSFAGQGARSDTQYF	TGTGCCAGCAGCTTCGCAGGACAGGGGGCTCGGTCAGATACGCAGTATTTT
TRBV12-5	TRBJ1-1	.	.	CASGDPWGEGKLFEAFF	TGTGCTAGTGGTGACCCTTGGGGGGAGGGGAAACTCTTTGAAGCTTTCTTT
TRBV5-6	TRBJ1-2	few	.	CASSLAREMSSGYTF	TGTGCCAGCAGCTTGGCCAGGGAAATGAGTAGTGGCTACACCTTC
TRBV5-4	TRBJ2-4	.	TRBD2	CASSFQGGPSIQYF	TGTGCCAGCAGCTTTCAGGGAGGGCCTAGCATTCAGTACTTC
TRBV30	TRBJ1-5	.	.	CAWSVSGRGYSNQPQHF	TGTGCCTGGAGTGTCTCAGGGAGGGGATATAGCAATCAGCCCCAGCATTTT
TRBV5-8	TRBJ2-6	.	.	CASSWGLTSGANVLTF	TGTGCCAGCAGCTGGGGACTGACCTCTGGGGCCAACGTCCTGACTTTC
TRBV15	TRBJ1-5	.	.	CATSSSSGINSNQPQHF	TGTGCCACCAGCTCCAGTTCCGGGATCAATAGCAATCAGCCCCAGCATTTT
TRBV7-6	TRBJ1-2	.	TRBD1	CASSTGPNYGYTF	TGTGCCAGCTCGACAGGGCCCAACTATGGCTACACCTTC
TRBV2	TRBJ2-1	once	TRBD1	CASSPGQGIFNEQFF	TGTGCCAGCAGTCCGGGACAGGGTATTTTCAATGAGCAGTTCTTC
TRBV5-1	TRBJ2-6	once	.	CASSVSGAGANVLTF	TGCGCCAGCAGCGTTTCAGGGGCTGGGGCCAACGTCCTGACTTTC